Given below is one T cell receptor beta chain in context. Its cognate antigen has yet to be identified. No quality values exist for individual bases; no much larger clone is one base distant. Taken from cysteine to phenylalanine, the CDR3 has 15 residues. Only CDR3 DNA is held: 45 bases, read in frame from base 1. V is pruned by 2 bases and J by 2 bases, leaving 2 bases of the junction without a gene match. CDR1 MGHRA and CDR2 YSYEKL are derived from the germline V gene. This entry belongs to a study of blood T cell repertoires in COVID-19 (dated by TCRdb to 2018 to 2021). About the full investigation: Samples from collaborators originated in the United States, Italy and Spain and spanned both the acute and convalescent phases of COVID-19. The prospective study material was composed of cDNA or gDNA derived from T cells, B-cell-depleted T cells, or PBMCs. Deeply sampled blood TCRbeta repertoires from subjects exposed to, actively infected with, or recovered from COVID-19 were included in the dataset. The repertoires were made available in a free public database intended to serve as a resource for research on the immune response to SARS-CoV-2. Samples were obtained from the ongoing ImmuneRACE study (first 160 participants) and from over 1,000 subjects provided by 6 global collaborators. Nearly every sample came with metadata listing a de-identified subject ID, COVID-19 status, age in years and sex. Where HLA class I and class II types were available, the types were taken from metadata supplied by the sample provider, not from assay-based typing. General findings and caveats noted by the study authors: How much clinical and demographic metadata was included differed by source and by participant, and the metadata was provided uncurated.

Whole blood was collected in K2EDTA tubes by collaborating institutions according to the institutions' own protocols. Collaborator samples were shipped for TCRbeta analysis as frozen whole blood, isolated PBMCs, or DNA extracted from either sample type. TCRbeta CDR3 regions were amplified from genomic DNA using the immunoSEQ Assay, a bias-controlled multiplex PCR. The authors processed their data as follows. The number of nucleated cells in each sample was estimated from the amplification of reference gene primers within the assay. Sequence reads were collapsed and filtered to measure the absolute abundance of every unique TCRbeta CDR3 rearrangement. Productive Simpson clonality was computed per sample as the square root of Simpson's diversity index over productive rearrangements. TCRdb stores this immuneACCESS table with in-frame sequences only. Part of the clones is absent; in the studies checked, under half of the shortfall reflects unresolved V genes, and no reason is known for the rest. D and trimming were read from the DNA, whereas the V and J calls and clone size are those reported in that table. In all, the sample holds fewer than 200,000 clones, and around 90% of those were seen once. Jointly, the top ten make up 2.7% of the sample.

The sample was peripheral blood. The rearranged segments are TRBV4-1 and TRBJ2-7; the central 11 bases match TRBD2. The clonotype was recovered from a man aged 35 to 55 with active or convalescent COVID-19. The CDR3 sequence is CASSQLAGGAYEQYF. The DNA sequence is given as TGCGCCAGCAGCCAACTAGCGGGGGGCGCCTACGAGCAGTACTTC.